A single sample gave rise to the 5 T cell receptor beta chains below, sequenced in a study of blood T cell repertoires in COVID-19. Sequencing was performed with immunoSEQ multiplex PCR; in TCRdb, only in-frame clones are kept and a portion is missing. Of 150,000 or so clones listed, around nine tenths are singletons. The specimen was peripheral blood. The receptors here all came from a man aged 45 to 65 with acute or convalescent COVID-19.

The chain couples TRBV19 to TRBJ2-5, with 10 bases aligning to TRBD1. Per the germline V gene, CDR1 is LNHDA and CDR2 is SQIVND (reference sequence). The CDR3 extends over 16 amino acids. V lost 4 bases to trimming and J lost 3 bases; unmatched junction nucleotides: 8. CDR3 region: CASSNRDRGWEETQYF. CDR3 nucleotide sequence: TGTGCCAGTAGTAACCGGGACAGGGGTTGGGAAGAGACCCAGTACTTC.

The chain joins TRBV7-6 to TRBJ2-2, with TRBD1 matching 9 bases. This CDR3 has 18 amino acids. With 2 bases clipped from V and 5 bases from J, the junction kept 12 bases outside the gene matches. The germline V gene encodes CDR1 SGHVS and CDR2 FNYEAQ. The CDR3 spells CASSLMFLGQGQTGELFF. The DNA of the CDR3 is TGTGCCAGCAGCTTAATGTTTCTGGGACAGGGTCAAACCGGGGAGCTGTTTTTT.

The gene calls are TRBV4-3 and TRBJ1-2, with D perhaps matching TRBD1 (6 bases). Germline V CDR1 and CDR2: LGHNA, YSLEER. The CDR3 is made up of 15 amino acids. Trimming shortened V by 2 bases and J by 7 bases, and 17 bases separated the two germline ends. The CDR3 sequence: CASSQTLGQMAGYTF. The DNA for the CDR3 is TGCGCCAGCAGCCAAACCCTCGGACAGATGGCTGGCTACACCTTC.

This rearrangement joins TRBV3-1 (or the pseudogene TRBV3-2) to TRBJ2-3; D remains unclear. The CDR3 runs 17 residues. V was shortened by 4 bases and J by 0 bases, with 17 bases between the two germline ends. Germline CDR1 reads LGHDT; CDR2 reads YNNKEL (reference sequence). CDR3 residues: CASSPHPPGASTDTQYF. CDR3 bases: TGTGCCAGCAGCCCCCACCCCCCCGGAGCGAGCACAGATACGCAGTATTTT.

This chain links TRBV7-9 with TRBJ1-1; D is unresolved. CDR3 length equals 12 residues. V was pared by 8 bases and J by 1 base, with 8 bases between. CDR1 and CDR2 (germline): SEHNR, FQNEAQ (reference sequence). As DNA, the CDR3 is TGTGCCAGCGGGCTGTGGAACACTGAAGCTTTCTTT. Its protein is CASGLWNTEAFF. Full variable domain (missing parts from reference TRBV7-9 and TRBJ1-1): DTGVSQNPRHKITKRGQNVTFRCDPISEHNRLYWYRQTLGQGPEFLTYFQNEAQLEKSRLLSDRFSAERPKGSFSTLEIQRTEQGDSAMYLCASGLWNTEAFFGQGTRLTVV.